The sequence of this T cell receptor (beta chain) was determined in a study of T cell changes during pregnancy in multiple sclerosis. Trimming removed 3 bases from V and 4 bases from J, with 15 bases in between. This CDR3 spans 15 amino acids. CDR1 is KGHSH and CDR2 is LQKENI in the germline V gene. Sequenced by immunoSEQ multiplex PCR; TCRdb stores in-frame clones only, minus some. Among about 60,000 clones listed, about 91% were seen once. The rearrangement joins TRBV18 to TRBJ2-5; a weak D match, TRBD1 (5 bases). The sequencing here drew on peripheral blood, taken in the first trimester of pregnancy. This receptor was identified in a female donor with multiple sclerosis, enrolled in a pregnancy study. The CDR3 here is CASSPIAGPRETQYF. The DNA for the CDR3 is TGTGCCAGCTCACCGATTGCAGGGCCGAGAGAGACCCAGTACTTC.